Following are 3 T cell receptor beta chains from one sample sequenced in a study of human T cells and chemical hapten exposure. TCRdb reanalysed the 5' RACE reads using MiXCR and keeps one entry per CDR3 protein. The top ten clones hold nearly 7% of a sample with around 80,000 distinct CDR3 sequences, 15% to 20% of them seen once. Unfractionated whole blood yielded the extracted total RNA. The receptors were sampled from a female donor in good health.

J is TRBJ1-1 and V is TRBV6-2 or TRBV6-3, with 9 bases identical to TRBD1. Germline values: CDR1 MNHEY, CDR2 SVGEGT. V dropped 2 bases and J dropped 5; count of bases not matched to a gene: 9. The length of the CDR3 is 16 residues. This CDR3 reads CASSYRRTGEKTEAFF. The CDR3 coding sequence is TGTGCCAGCAGTTACCGACGGACAGGGGAGAAGACTGAAGCTTTCTTT.

The chain couples TRBV7-9 to TRBJ1-3; the D is unclear. V lost 1 base and J 1 base, leaving 8 bases between the germline ends. The CDR3 sequence is 15 residues long. Germline values: CDR1 SEHNR, CDR2 FQNEAQ (reference sequence). The chain's CDR3 is CASSLERRSGNTIYF. The DNA for the CDR3 is TGTGCCAGCAGCTTAGAGCGGAGATCTGGAAACACCATATATTTT.

This clonotype was seen a handful of times. The gene calls are TRBV29-1 and TRBJ1-1; D is unresolved. The ends were cut back, 4 bases at V and 3 bases at J, with 15 bases in the middle. CDR3 length: 14 amino acids. The V gene's germline CDR1 is SQVTM and CDR2 ANQGSEA. The CDR3, as DNA: TGCAGCGTTGTGGGGTCTCTAGCTCACACTGAAGCTTTCTTT. Protein sequence: CSVVGSLAHTEAFF.